This T cell receptor (beta chain) was recorded in a study of T cells in women clearing cervical HPV infection (dated 2018 in TCRdb). Broadly, across the study: The cases were roughly 23 women with histologically confirmed HPV16-related CIN3 or worse, and 2 of those women had invasive cancers. The controls were 25 or so women whose single incident HPV16 infection cleared within 12 months with no development of precancer or cancer. Blood from cases was collected at the visit at which the lesion was first identified, whereas blood from controls was collected once infection was no longer detected. Among cases, blood sampling came a median of almost 150 days after lesion detection, with an interquartile range of about 80 to 210 days. HLA typing was available for only a few women, so HLA type could not be excluded as a confounder. An exploratory proof-of-principle case-control study, nested within the Guanacaste HPV Natural History Study in Costa Rica, was conducted to compare TCR repertoires across cervical HPV16 outcomes. Cases and controls were matched on year of sample collection and on age within five years. Cases had a median age of approximately 34 years and controls had a median age of approximately 40, with no significant differences in baseline characteristics. The parent cohort enrolled 10,049 women aged 18 or older in Guanacaste, Costa Rica, during about 1992 to 1995 and followed them for seven to eight years. Five blinded duplicates per group were added as quality controls, so that 60 or so samples were obtained: 50 or so participants and about 10 replicates. General conclusions and limits of the study: T-cell numbers per sample were unknown, so richness differences could reflect varying T-cell content rather than repertoire biology. By combining richness with V gene abundances, random forest classifiers separated cases from controls with an estimated AUC of 0.75 to 0.9. Significantly higher TCR repertoire richness was observed in CIN3+ cases than in controls across sequencing depths, whereas no difference in evenness was found. Lower TRBV6-7 relative abundance was observed in cases than in controls (approximately 0.1% versus 0.16%; Bonferroni P = 0.0008). Whether associations preceded infection or resulted from infection could not be shown with the cross-sectional design, and effector/memory subsets and HPV-specific T cells were not isolated.

The CDR3, cysteine through phenylalanine, is 15 amino acids long. Only the CDR3 bases that were read are kept: 36 of them, in frame from base 1. Looking up the germline V gene yields CDR1 LGHNA and CDR2 YNFKEQ. TCR beta CDR3 regions were amplified by multiplex PCR using the immunoSEQ assay from an average of around 1,200 ng genomic DNA per sample. To correct primer bias, the assay used a complete synthetic TCR repertoire to set an amplification baseline. The amplicons were sequenced on the Illumina platform. In the authors' own workflow: Sequence errors were corrected by clustering with frequency ratios and a modified nearest-neighbor algorithm, and the sequences were then analyzed in the immunoSEQ Analyzer using IMGT gene definitions. At each rarefaction depth, TCR richness and evenness were averaged across 20 rarefaction repeats, and any sample with fewer sequences than the depth was left out. Wilcoxon rank sum tests with FDR correction were used to compare V, D and J gene relative abundances between the groups. Blinded duplicates gave an intraclass correlation of over 90% for TCR richness and an average of 76.4% across 66 gene segments. The table comes from immuneACCESS by way of TCRdb, which keeps in-frame sequences with V and J called. Part of the clones is missing from these tables; in studies checked, under half for an unresolved V gene and the rest for unknown reasons. Clone size and the V and J calls come from that table; the DNA yielded D and trimming. The sample table on file contains about 33,000 clones. The top ten clones comprise less than 4% of the sample.

In the case of this clone: The antigen this receptor binds is unknown. An end of the junction differs from the germline gene, which may be a read error. The read terminates 3 residues before the CDR3 end, so the remaining end is supplied by the germline J gene.

Every participant had a single incident cervical HPV16 infection, and prevalent HPV16 infections were excluded. Cervical HPV DNA was detected by MY09/MY11 PCR and genotyped by dot-blot hybridization. Approximately 15 mL of heparinized blood was centrifuged, after which the buffy coat was aliquoted, frozen at -30 degrees C, and then stored at -80 degrees C. QIAGEN kits were used to extract genomic DNA from the buffy coat specimens. Sequenced input: blood buffy coat. The receptor's source is a woman aged 18-69 years with a cervical HPV16 infection that either progressed to CIN3+ or cleared (not recorded which). This chain joins TRBV4-2 to TRBJ1-3; a tentative D call is TRBD1 (6 bases match). The DNA read from the CDR3 is TGCGCCAGCAGCCAAGATCTGGGGGCGACGGACACC. Translated, it gives CASSQDLGATDT. The whole CDR3 region reads CASSQDLGATDTIYF.